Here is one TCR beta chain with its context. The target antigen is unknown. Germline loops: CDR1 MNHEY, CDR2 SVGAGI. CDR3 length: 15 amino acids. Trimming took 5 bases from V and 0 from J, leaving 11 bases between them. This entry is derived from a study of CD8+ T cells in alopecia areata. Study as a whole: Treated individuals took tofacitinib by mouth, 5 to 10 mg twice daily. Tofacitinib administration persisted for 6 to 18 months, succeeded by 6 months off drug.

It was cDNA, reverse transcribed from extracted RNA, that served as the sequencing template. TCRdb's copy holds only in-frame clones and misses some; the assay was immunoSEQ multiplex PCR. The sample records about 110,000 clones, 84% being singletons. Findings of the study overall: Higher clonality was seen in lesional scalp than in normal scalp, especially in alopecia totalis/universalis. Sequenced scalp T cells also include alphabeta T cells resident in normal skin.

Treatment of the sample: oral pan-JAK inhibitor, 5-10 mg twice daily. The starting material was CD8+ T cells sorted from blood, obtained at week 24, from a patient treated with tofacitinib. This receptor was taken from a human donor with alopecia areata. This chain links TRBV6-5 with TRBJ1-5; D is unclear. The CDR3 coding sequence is TGTGCCAGCAGTCCAGACGGATATAGCAATCAGCCCCAGCATTTT. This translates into CASSPDGYSNQPQHF.